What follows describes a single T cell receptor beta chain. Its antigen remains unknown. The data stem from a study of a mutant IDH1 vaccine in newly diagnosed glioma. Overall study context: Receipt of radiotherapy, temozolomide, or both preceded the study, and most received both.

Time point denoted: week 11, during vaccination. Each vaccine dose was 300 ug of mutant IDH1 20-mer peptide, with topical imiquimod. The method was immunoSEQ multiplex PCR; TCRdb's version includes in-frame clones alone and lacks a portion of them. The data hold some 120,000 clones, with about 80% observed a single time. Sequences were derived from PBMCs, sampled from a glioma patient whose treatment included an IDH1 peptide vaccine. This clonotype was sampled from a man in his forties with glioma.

For the CDR3, the DNA is TGCAGCGTTGAACTAGCTCTCGAGCAGTACTTC. Translated, it gives CSVELALEQYF. The gene calls are TRBV29-1 and TRBJ2-7, with D perhaps TRBD2 (5 bases). Trimming took off 2 bases at V and 6 bases at J, with 8 bases between the two ends. This CDR3 region has 11 residues. Germline lookup yields CDR1 SQVTM and CDR2 ANQGSEA.